These T cell receptor beta chains were read from a single sample in a study of T cell changes during pregnancy in multiple sclerosis. Sequenced by immunoSEQ multiplex PCR; TCRdb stores in-frame clones only, minus some. Among tens of thousands of clones listed, around nine tenths were seen once. The specimen comprised CD4+ T cells from peripheral blood mononuclear cells, sampled before pregnancy. Receptors originate from a female donor with multiple sclerosis, enrolled in a pregnancy study. CDR3s leave out the opening cysteine and the closing phenylalanine or tryptophan.

V gene: TRBV6-6; CDR3 protein: ASSRSTGVGTEAF
V gene: TRBV11-3; CDR3 protein: ASSTHRQGPTDTQY
V gene: TRBV19; CDR3 protein: ASSVLQGTNTDTQY
V gene: TRBV29-1; CDR3 protein: SVEETGATGELF
V gene: TRBV5-5; CDR3 protein: ASSLDGLDTGELF
V gene: TRBV30; CDR3 protein: AWATGGDTQY
V gene: TRBV2; CDR3 protein: ASSEDSGANEKLF
V gene: TRBV9; CDR3 protein: ASSVSTGGTEAF
V gene: TRBV27; CDR3 protein: ATFPTGIGDEQY
V gene: TRBV27; CDR3 protein: ASRLAYRINYGYT
V gene: TRBV25-1; CDR3 protein: ASSDAREYGYT
V gene: TRBV29-1; CDR3 protein: SAETGGDYGYT
V gene: TRBV5-4; CDR3 protein: ASSSRLAGGYNEQF
V gene: TRBV5-1; CDR3 protein: ASQVGSGREAYEQY
V gene: TRBV28; CDR3 protein: ASSSSGREAF
V gene: TRBV29-1; CDR3 protein: SVARTSGGVGDIQY
V gene: TRBV9; CDR3 protein: ASSVAQSPLH
V gene: TRBV14; CDR3 protein: ASSQDTTGPRRDIQY
V gene: TRBV7-2; CDR3 protein: ASSLGASGPPDTQY
V gene: TRBV9; CDR3 protein: ASSVGGMQDTQY
V gene: TRBV11-3; CDR3 protein: ASSLGVNSPLH
V gene: TRBV27; CDR3 protein: ASSLIGQVSYEQY
V gene: TRBV5-1; CDR3 protein: ASSFTSGVGDTQY
V gene: TRBV6-5; CDR3 protein: ASSYSGQTNEKLF
V gene: TRBV10-3; CDR3 protein: AISLSPQPYGYT
V gene: TRBV20-1; CDR3 protein: SRDSELEQY
V gene: TRBV6-1; CDR3 protein: ASSQGQGQPQH
V gene: TRBV5-4; CDR3 protein: ASSPDPFRGQETQY
V gene: TRBV30; CDR3 protein: AWSALAGPWEQF
V gene: TRBV7-8; CDR3 protein: ASSLYGGDTTYEQY
V gene: TRBV12-2; CDR3 protein: ASGQPQH
V gene: TRBV4-2; CDR3 protein: ASSRSRGYLNEQY
V gene: TRBV4-1; CDR3 protein: ASSQESGWGRAF
V gene: TRBV5-4; CDR3 protein: ASSPGLRNTEAF
V gene: TRBV15; CDR3 protein: ATSPRQVQETQY
V gene: TRBV27; CDR3 protein: ASSVRDRGSYEQY
V gene: TRBV9; CDR3 protein: ASSVEGRAYGYT
V gene: TRBV30; CDR3 protein: AWSVRVAGELF
V gene: TRBV10-3; CDR3 protein: AITQGQNTEAF
V gene: TRBV14; CDR3 protein: ASSHQENTEAF
V gene: TRBV5-4; CDR3 protein: ASSLSLNTEAF
V gene: TRBV11-3; CDR3 protein: ASSFSGMDTDTQY
V gene: TRBV30; CDR3 protein: AWGQGNQPQH
V gene: TRBV5-1; CDR3 protein: ASSPTSLGGYNEQF
V gene: TRBV2; CDR3 protein: ASSVDSTRSRYEQY
V gene: TRBV28; CDR3 protein: ASSFRTGYEQY
V gene: TRBV19; CDR3 protein: ASSIRRGSNQPQH
V gene: TRBV28; CDR3 protein: ASRPQGTSNQPQH
V gene: TRBV5-1; CDR3 protein: ASSSNSGPNTGELF
V gene: TRBV4-1; CDR3 protein: ASSQAKTIGVDKNIQY
V gene: TRBV5-4; CDR3 protein: ASSSDRVVETQY
V gene: TRBV5-1; CDR3 protein: ASSPRQGEPDTQY
V gene: TRBV5-1; CDR3 protein: ASSRLAGGRFSGANVLT
V gene: TRBV6-7; CDR3 protein: ASRVSPSQGEEQPQH
V gene: TRBV19; CDR3 protein: ASSIAGALYEQY
V gene: TRBV14; CDR3 protein: ASSQVRAGSSEQF
V gene: TRBV27; CDR3 protein: ASSLSRNTEAF
V gene: TRBV27; CDR3 protein: ASNSRPNTEAF
V gene: TRBV27; CDR3 protein: ASSLLGLAGHEQY